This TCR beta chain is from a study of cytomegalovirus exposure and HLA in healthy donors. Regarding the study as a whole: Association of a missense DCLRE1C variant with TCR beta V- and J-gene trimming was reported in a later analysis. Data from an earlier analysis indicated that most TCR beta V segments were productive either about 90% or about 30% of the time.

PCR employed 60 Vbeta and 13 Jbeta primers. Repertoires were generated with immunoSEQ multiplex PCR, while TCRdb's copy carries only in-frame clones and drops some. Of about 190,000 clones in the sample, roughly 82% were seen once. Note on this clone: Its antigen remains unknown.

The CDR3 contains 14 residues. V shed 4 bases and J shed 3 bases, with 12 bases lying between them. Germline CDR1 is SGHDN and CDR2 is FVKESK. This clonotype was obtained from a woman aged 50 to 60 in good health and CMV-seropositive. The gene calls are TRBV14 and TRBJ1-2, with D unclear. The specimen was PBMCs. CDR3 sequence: CASSPPGGYYGYTF. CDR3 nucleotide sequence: TGTGCCAGCAGCCCACCCGGCGGATACTATGGCTACACCTTC. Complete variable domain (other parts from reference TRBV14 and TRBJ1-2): EAGVTQFPSHSVIEKGQTVTLRCDPISGHDNLYWYRRVMGKEIKFLLHFVKESKQDESGMPNNRFLAERTGGTYSTLKVQPAELEDSGVYFCASSPPGGYYGYTFGSGTRLTVV.